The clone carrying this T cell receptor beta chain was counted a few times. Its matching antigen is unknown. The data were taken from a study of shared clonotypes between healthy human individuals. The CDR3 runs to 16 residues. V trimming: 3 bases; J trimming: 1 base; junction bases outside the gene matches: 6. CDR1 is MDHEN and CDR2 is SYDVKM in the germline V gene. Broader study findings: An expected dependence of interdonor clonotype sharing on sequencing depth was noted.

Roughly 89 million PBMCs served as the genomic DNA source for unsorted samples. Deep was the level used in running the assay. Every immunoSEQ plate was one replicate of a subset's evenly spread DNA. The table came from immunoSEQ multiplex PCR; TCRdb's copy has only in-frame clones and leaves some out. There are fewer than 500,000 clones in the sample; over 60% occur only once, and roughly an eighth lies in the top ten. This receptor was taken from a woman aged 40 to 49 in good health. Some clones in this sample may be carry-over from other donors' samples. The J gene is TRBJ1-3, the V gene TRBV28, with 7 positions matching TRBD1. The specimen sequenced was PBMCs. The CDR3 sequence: CASSFKGTVSGNTIYF. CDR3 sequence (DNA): TGTGCCAGCAGTTTTAAAGGGACAGTGTCTGGAAACACCATATATTTT.